This T cell receptor beta chain was captured in a study of blood T cells in healthy people across ages. This clonotype was seen a handful of times. The CDR3 runs 14 residues. V lost 3 bases, J lost 6 bases, and 15 bases lay in between. CDR1 is SGHVS and CDR2 is FQNEAQ in the germline V gene. With a J-beta primer mix and a sample-barcoded 5' primer, a second PCR ran roughly 6 to 11 cycles. Tags on each cDNA molecule came from a template-switch adaptor with 12 random nucleotides. TCRdb used MiXCR to reprocess the 5' RACE reads, holding one entry per CDR3 protein. The sample records about 1 million distinct CDR3 sequences, roughly 24% being singletons. These data were likewise used in another study, on T cells of mothers and their children.

The sequence came from a girl aged 2 to 9 in good health. V usage is TRBV7-8 and J usage is TRBJ2-7; D is perhaps TRBD2 (6 bases). Sequencing input: blood. In DNA form, the CDR3 reads TGTGCCAGCAGCTTCGGGACTGACTCTGGCGAGCAGTACTTC. The encoded protein is CASSFGTDSGEQYF.